These T cell receptor beta chains were read from a single sample in a study of shared clonotypes between healthy human individuals. Sequencing used immunoSEQ multiplex PCR; TCRdb keeps in-frame clones, though not all of them. In the table there are some 1 million clones, about 75% of which are singletons. Sequenced sample: memory CD4+ T cells sorted from blood. The receptors originated from a man aged 18 to 35 in good health. Both conserved end residues are part of each CDR3. D genes are given only for firm matches. Expanded clones get a size class; other rows say once, few or many, or leave the size out.

v_gene: TRBV6-5
j_gene: TRBJ1-1
d_gene: -
abundance: -
CDR3aa: CASRDPSSTEAFF
CDR3nt: TGTGCCAGCAGGGACCCCTCTAGTACTGAAGCTTTCTTT

v_gene: TRBV7-2
j_gene: TRBJ2-7
d_gene: TRBD1
abundance: once
CDR3aa: CASSARTGNYEQYF
CDR3nt: TGTGCCAGCAGCGCAAGGACAGGGAACTACGAGCAGTACTTC

v_gene: TRBV6-5
j_gene: TRBJ1-6
d_gene: -
abundance: -
CDR3aa: CASSASTLHF
CDR3nt: TGTGCCAGCAGTGCCAGTACCCTCCACTTT

v_gene: TRBV7-9
j_gene: TRBJ2-1
d_gene: TRBD1
abundance: few
CDR3aa: CASSLDRGPDEQFF
CDR3nt: TGTGCCAGCAGCTTAGACAGGGGGCCCGATGAGCAGTTCTTC

v_gene: TRBV4-3
j_gene: TRBJ1-6
d_gene: TRBD1
abundance: -
CDR3aa: CASSQHRDSTYDSYNSPLHF
CDR3nt: TGCGCCAGCAGCCAACATCGGGACAGCACCTATGACTCCTATAATTCACCCCTCCACTTT

v_gene: TRBV7-2
j_gene: TRBJ2-5
d_gene: -
abundance: -
CDR3aa: CASSLDGARETQYF
CDR3nt: TGTGCCAGCAGCTTAGACGGTGCCAGGGAGACCCAGTACTTC

v_gene: TRBV2
j_gene: TRBJ2-5
d_gene: -
abundance: -
CDR3aa: CASSLQMGGETQYF
CDR3nt: TGTGCCAGCAGTTTACAAATGGGAGGAGAGACCCAGTACTTC

v_gene: TRBV4-1
j_gene: TRBJ2-7
d_gene: -
abundance: few
CDR3aa: CASSPRGGTESSYEQYF
CDR3nt: TGCGCCAGCAGTCCAAGAGGGGGGACAGAGAGCTCCTACGAGCAGTACTTC

v_gene: TRBV14
j_gene: TRBJ2-1
d_gene: TRBD2
abundance: -
CDR3aa: CASSPGLADTYNEQFF
CDR3nt: TGTGCCAGCAGCCCCGGACTAGCGGATACCTACAATGAGCAGTTCTTC

v_gene: TRBV27
j_gene: TRBJ1-2
d_gene: -
abundance: -
CDR3aa: CASTRGGAGYGYTF
CDR3nt: TGTGCCAGCACCAGGGGAGGGGCCGGCTATGGCTACACCTTC

v_gene: TRBV2
j_gene: TRBJ1-4
d_gene: -
abundance: -
CDR3aa: CASSVSPGRREKLFF
CDR3nt: TGTGCCAGCAGTGTATCGCCAGGTAGGCGTGAAAAACTGTTTTTT

v_gene: TRBV21-1
j_gene: TRBJ2-7
d_gene: -
abundance: -
CDR3aa: CASMGELRYF
CDR3nt: TGTGCCAGCATGGGGGAACTCCGGTACTTC

v_gene: TRBV5-4
j_gene: TRBJ1-5
d_gene: TRBD1
abundance: -
CDR3aa: CASSLDRGRPQHF
CDR3nt: TGTGCCAGCAGCTTGGACAGGGGGAGGCCCCAGCATTTT

v_gene: TRBV9
j_gene: TRBJ2-3
d_gene: TRBD2
abundance: -
CDR3aa: CASSPKAGGFTDTQYF
CDR3nt: TGTGCCAGCAGCCCCAAAGCGGGGGGTTTCACAGATACGCAGTATTTT

v_gene: TRBV9
j_gene: TRBJ1-4
d_gene: TRBD1
abundance: -
CDR3aa: CASSVTGERGKLFF
CDR3nt: TGTGCCAGCAGCGTAACAGGGGAGAGAGGAAAACTGTTTTTT

v_gene: TRBV30
j_gene: TRBJ2-7
d_gene: TRBD1
abundance: -
CDR3aa: CAWDRGVDKDEQYF
CDR3nt: TGTGCCTGGGACAGGGGGGTTGACAAGGACGAGCAGTACTTC

v_gene: TRBV28
j_gene: TRBJ2-7
d_gene: -
abundance: -
CDR3aa: CASNGRGYEQYF
CDR3nt: TGTGCCAGCAATGGCAGGGGATACGAGCAGTACTTC

v_gene: TRBV30
j_gene: TRBJ2-7
d_gene: -
abundance: -
CDR3aa: CAWPTGTYTYEQYF
CDR3nt: TGTGCCTGGCCCACCGGGACTTACACCTACGAGCAGTACTTC

v_gene: TRBV4-3
j_gene: TRBJ2-3
d_gene: -
abundance: -
CDR3aa: CASSPPDTQYF
CDR3nt: TGCGCCAGCAGCCCACCAGATACGCAGTATTTT

v_gene: TRBV5-1
j_gene: TRBJ1-5
d_gene: -
abundance: -
CDR3aa: CASSLDGQPQHF
CDR3nt: TGCGCCAGCAGCTTGGACGGTCAGCCCCAGCATTTT

v_gene: TRBV11-2
j_gene: TRBJ2-7
d_gene: TRBD2
abundance: -
CDR3aa: CASSLGTSGLSSYEQYF
CDR3nt: TGTGCCAGCAGCTTGGGGACTAGCGGTTTGAGCTCCTACGAGCAGTACTTC

v_gene: TRBV5-1
j_gene: TRBJ2-1
d_gene: TRBD2
abundance: -
CDR3aa: CASSSGTSGDNEQFF
CDR3nt: TGCGCCAGCAGCTCCGGGACTAGCGGGGACAATGAGCAGTTCTTC

v_gene: TRBV11-2
j_gene: TRBJ1-1
d_gene: -
abundance: few
CDR3aa: CASSLARNTEAFF
CDR3nt: TGTGCCAGCAGCTTAGCCCGAAACACTGAAGCTTTCTTT

v_gene: TRBV18
j_gene: TRBJ1-5
d_gene: -
abundance: -
CDR3aa: CASSPGVQGKGNQPQHF
CDR3nt: TGTGCCAGCTCACCAGGGGTCCAGGGGAAGGGGAATCAGCCCCAGCATTTT

v_gene: TRBV2
j_gene: TRBJ2-2
d_gene: TRBD1
abundance: -
CDR3aa: CASSVGQGAGELFF
CDR3nt: TGTGCCAGCAGTGTGGGACAGGGGGCGGGGGAGCTGTTTTTT

v_gene: TRBV6-6
j_gene: TRBJ2-2
d_gene: -
abundance: -
CDR3aa: CASSYLSAGTGELFF
CDR3nt: TGTGCCAGCAGTTATTTATCGGCGGGCACCGGGGAGCTGTTTTTT

v_gene: TRBV4-1
j_gene: TRBJ2-1
d_gene: -
abundance: -
CDR3aa: CASSQVVNNEQFF
CDR3nt: TGCGCCAGCAGCCAAGTTGTGAACAATGAGCAGTTCTTC

v_gene: TRBV7-9
j_gene: TRBJ1-6
d_gene: -
abundance: -
CDR3aa: CASSLEQSVSPLHF
CDR3nt: TGTGCCAGCAGCTTGGAACAGAGCGTATCACCCCTCCACTTT

v_gene: TRBV10-3
j_gene: TRBJ2-7
d_gene: -
abundance: -
CDR3aa: CAISAQTEQYF
CDR3nt: TGTGCCATCAGTGCCCAGACCGAGCAGTACTTC

v_gene: TRBV5-6
j_gene: TRBJ1-1
d_gene: -
abundance: many
CDR3aa: CASSLEVGGEAFF
CDR3nt: TGTGCCAGCAGCTTGGAGGTGGGAGGCGAAGCTTTCTTT

v_gene: TRBV6-5
j_gene: TRBJ2-1
d_gene: -
abundance: -
CDR3aa: CASSYSLGDEQFF
CDR3nt: TGTGCCAGCAGTTACTCTCTGGGGGATGAGCAGTTCTTC

v_gene: TRBV4-3
j_gene: TRBJ2-2
d_gene: TRBD1
abundance: -
CDR3aa: CASSQDPGQANTGELFF
CDR3nt: TGCGCCAGCAGCCAAGATCCGGGACAGGCGAACACCGGGGAGCTGTTTTTT

v_gene: TRBV10-3
j_gene: TRBJ2-2
d_gene: TRBD1
abundance: -
CDR3aa: CAISEAGGADTGELFF
CDR3nt: TGTGCCATCAGTGAGGCAGGGGGCGCCGACACCGGGGAGCTGTTTTTT

v_gene: TRBV7-9
j_gene: TRBJ2-1
d_gene: -
abundance: -
CDR3aa: CASEPRGGFIEQFF
CDR3nt: TGTGCCAGCGAACCGAGGGGGGGCTTTATTGAGCAGTTCTTC

v_gene: TRBV13
j_gene: TRBJ1-2
d_gene: TRBD1
abundance: -
CDR3aa: CASSAQDRVYYGYTF
CDR3nt: TGTGCCAGCAGCGCCCAGGACAGGGTCTACTATGGCTACACCTTC

v_gene: TRBV19
j_gene: TRBJ2-4
d_gene: -
abundance: -
CDR3aa: CASRKGTVLEGIQYF
CDR3nt: TGTGCCAGTAGAAAAGGGACTGTACTTGAAGGCATTCAGTACTTC

v_gene: TRBV6-1
j_gene: TRBJ1-5
d_gene: TRBD1
abundance: -
CDR3aa: CASSLQGDQPQHF
CDR3nt: TGTGCCAGCAGTTTACAGGGGGATCAGCCCCAGCATTTT

v_gene: TRBV18
j_gene: TRBJ1-1
d_gene: TRBD1
abundance: -
CDR3aa: CASSLDRGQQNTEAFF
CDR3nt: TGTGCCAGCTCACTTGACAGGGGGCAACAGAACACTGAAGCTTTCTTT

v_gene: TRBV7-2
j_gene: TRBJ2-3
d_gene: TRBD2
abundance: -
CDR3aa: CASSPLRAGEGTDTQYF
CDR3nt: TGTGCCAGCAGCCCCCTCCGAGCGGGAGAAGGGACAGATACGCAGTATTTT

v_gene: TRBV6-5
j_gene: TRBJ2-5
d_gene: -
abundance: -
CDR3aa: CASSPGSWETQYF
CDR3nt: TGTGCCAGCAGCCCCGGGTCGTGGGAGACCCAGTACTTC

v_gene: TRBV28
j_gene: TRBJ2-1
d_gene: TRBD2
abundance: -
CDR3aa: CASTPGGGGRNEQFF
CDR3nt: TGTGCCAGCACCCCTGGTGGCGGGGGGCGCAATGAGCAGTTCTTC

v_gene: TRBV5-1
j_gene: TRBJ2-1
d_gene: TRBD2
abundance: -
CDR3aa: CASSPRASGSSGEQFF
CDR3nt: TGCGCCAGCAGCCCGCGTGCTAGCGGGAGCTCCGGTGAGCAGTTCTTC

v_gene: TRBV25-1
j_gene: TRBJ2-3
d_gene: TRBD1
abundance: -
CDR3aa: CASSWTGSTDTQYF
CDR3nt: TGTGCCAGCAGCTGGACAGGGTCGACAGATACGCAGTATTTT

v_gene: TRBV29-1
j_gene: TRBJ2-1
d_gene: -
abundance: -
CDR3aa: CSVEKGSSYNEQFF
CDR3nt: TGCAGCGTTGAAAAGGGCAGTTCCTACAATGAGCAGTTCTTC

v_gene: TRBV7-3
j_gene: TRBJ2-7
d_gene: TRBD1
abundance: -
CDR3aa: CASSTNRGALLYEQYF
CDR3nt: TGTGCCAGCAGCACCAACAGGGGGGCCCTTCTCTACGAGCAGTACTTC

v_gene: TRBV2
j_gene: TRBJ1-6
d_gene: -
abundance: -
CDR3aa: CASSRTENNSPLHF
CDR3nt: TGTGCCAGCAGTCGGACAGAGAATAATTCACCCCTCCACTTT

v_gene: TRBV19
j_gene: TRBJ1-2
d_gene: -
abundance: -
CDR3aa: CASSDIGRYGYTF
CDR3nt: TGTGCCAGTTCGGACATTGGGCGCTATGGCTACACCTTC

v_gene: TRBV6-6
j_gene: TRBJ1-3
d_gene: -
abundance: few
CDR3aa: CASSYSDSGNTIYF
CDR3nt: TGTGCCAGCAGTTACTCCGACTCTGGAAACACCATATATTTT

v_gene: TRBV6-1
j_gene: TRBJ1-2
d_gene: -
abundance: -
CDR3aa: CASISGPGGGYTF
CDR3nt: TGTGCCAGCATATCAGGGCCGGGGGGTGGCTACACCTTC

v_gene: TRBV6-5
j_gene: TRBJ2-7
d_gene: -
abundance: -
CDR3aa: CASSYGRAYEQYF
CDR3nt: TGTGCCAGCAGTTACGGCCGGGCCTACGAGCAGTACTTC

v_gene: TRBV19
j_gene: TRBJ2-1
d_gene: TRBD1
abundance: -
CDR3aa: CASSPGQGGYDEQFF
CDR3nt: TGTGCCAGTAGTCCCGGACAGGGGGGCTACGATGAGCAGTTCTTC

v_gene: TRBV9
j_gene: TRBJ2-5
d_gene: -
abundance: -
CDR3aa: CASSAFQETQYF
CDR3nt: TGTGCCAGCAGCGCCTTCCAAGAGACCCAGTACTTC

v_gene: TRBV10-3
j_gene: TRBJ2-3
d_gene: TRBD1
abundance: once
CDR3aa: CAISDRAKDTQYF
CDR3nt: TGTGCCATCAGCGACAGGGCCAAAGATACGCAGTATTTT